This entry lists 4 T cell receptor beta chains sequenced from one sample in a study of Graves' ophthalmopathy and Graves' hyperthyroidism (dated by TCRdb to 2016 to 2019). Sequencing instrument: Illumina HiSeq 2000. TCR beta CDR3 regions were amplified from RNA transcripts for repertoire sequencing. A first-round RT-PCR used HTBI primers with the Qiagen OneStep RT-PCR kit, followed by a second-round multiplex PCR, size selection and purification. TCRdb's own reprocessing of the public reads used fastp at Q25 and MiXCR and kept productive beta chains. One record per CDR3 amino acid sequence lists the most common genes and DNA. The sample table lists a few hundred thousand distinct CDR3 sequences, about 40% of them with a count of one. Clones ranked in the top ten supply 3.5% to 4.5% of the sample. Sequences were obtained from peripheral blood or thyroid tissue (not recorded which). These receptors were taken from an adult man with Graves' hyperthyroidism.

In its sample, this clonotype was seen once. Possible read error: a much larger clone is one base away. The chain has TRBV19 and TRBJ1-1; TRBD1 is a possible D gene (5 bases). V lost 5 bases and J lost 4, with 20 bases in between. Germline CDR1 reads LNHDA; CDR2 reads SQIVND (reference sequence). The CDR3 consists of 16 residues. The CDR3 here is CASSPTTSGRSTEAFF. The CDR3 DNA reads TGTGCCAGTAGTCCAACGACCTCGGGACGTAGCACTGAAGCTTTCTTT. The full variable domain, with the rest looked up from reference TRBV19 and TRBJ1-1, is DGGITQSPKYLFRKEGQNVTLSCEQNLNHDAMYWYRQDPGQGLRLIYYSQIVNDFQKGDIAEGYSVSREKKESFPLTVTSAQKNPTAFYLCASSPTTSGRSTEAFFGQGTRLTVV.

Concerning this clonotype: This clone may be a read error of a much larger clone one base away. J is TRBJ2-7 and V is TRBV7-9; a weak D match, TRBD1 (7 bases). Germline CDR1 reads SEHNR; CDR2 reads FQNEAQ (reference sequence). The V end was cut by 5 bases, the J end by 5 bases, with 19 bases between. The CDR3 loop spans 15 amino acids. As DNA, the CDR3 is TGTGCCAGCAGCCCAGAGGGTCAGGGGGGCGACGAGCAGTACTTC. It specifies CASSPEGQGGDEQYF.

V and J are TRBV29-1 and TRBJ2-3; 8 positions agree with TRBD2. CDR1 SQVTM and CDR2 ANQGSEA come from the germline V gene. The CDR3 has 12 amino acids. Trimming removed 6 bases from V and 5 bases from J; junction bases left unmatched: 4. CDR3 in amino acids: CSVSGSGDTQYF. The CDR3 DNA sequence: TGCAGCGTCAGCGGGAGTGGAGATACGCAGTATTTT.

The V gene is TRBV9, the J gene TRBJ1-1; D ambiguous. The length of the CDR3 is 15 residues. V was cut by 1 base and J by 6 bases, with 16 bases left in between. Per germline, CDR1 SGDLS and CDR2 YYNGEE. CDR3 nucleotides: TGTGCCAGCAGCGTACAGAGGACCGGCGGGGCTGAAGCTTTCTTT. It codes for CASSVQRTGGAEAFF.